This entry lists 4 T cell receptor beta chains sequenced from one sample in a study of blood T cells in healthy people across ages. A sample-barcoded 5' primer and a J-beta primer mix were used in a second PCR of roughly 7 to 11 cycles. TCRdb passed the 5' RACE reads through MiXCR, listing each CDR3 protein once. The sample lists 780,000 or so distinct CDR3 sequences, 25% occurring once. These data were also filed under a second study, of T cells of mothers and their children.

The sequencing sample was made of blood. The receptor source for this set is a boy aged 5-17 years in good health.

V is TRBV4-3 and J is TRBJ2-7; the match to TRBD1 covers 9 bases. In germline, CDR1 is LGHNA, CDR2 YSLEER. This CDR3 contains 16 residues. J lost 1 base, V lost 3 bases, and 7 bases had no gene match. CDR3 in DNA: TGCGCCAGCAGCCATGATCCGGGACAGGGATCCTACGAGCAGTACTTC. Protein product: CASSHDPGQGSYEQYF.

DNA of the CDR3: TGTGCCAGCAGCGGACGTCGGTTATCCTACGAGCAGTACTTC. Its translation: CASSGRRLSYEQYF. The gene calls are TRBV21-1 and TRBJ2-7. TRBV21-1 is a documented pseudogene. The CDR3 consists of 14 residues.

This clonotype turned up a few times. The chain is built from TRBV4-1 and TRBJ2-5; D possibly corresponds to TRBD1 (5 bases). With 1 base removed from V and 5 bases from J, the gap between germline ends came to 11 bases. Looked up from germline, CDR1 is MGHRA and CDR2 is YSYEKL. The CDR3 loop spans 14 amino acids. This chain's CDR3 is CASSQGTLFETQYF. The CDR3, as DNA: TGCGCCAGCAGCCAAGGGACACTATTCGAGACCCAGTACTTC.

The J gene is TRBJ2-5, the V gene TRBV7-2, with TRBD1 identical over 10 bases. Near its end, the DNA agrees better with TRBJ2-7, so the J call may be wrong. The CDR3 covers 15 residues. The germline gives CDR1 SGHTA, CDR2 FQGNSA. The CDR3 DNA is TGTGCCAGCCGAACACTTCCGGGACAGGGGAACGAGCAGTACTTC. It is translated as CASRTLPGQGNEQYF.